One and the same sample provided the 12 T cell receptor beta chains below, sequenced in a study of blood T cell repertoires in COVID-19. Sequencing was performed with immunoSEQ multiplex PCR; in TCRdb, only in-frame clones are kept and a portion is missing. Of fewer than 450,000 clones listed, about nine tenths are singletons. The sample was peripheral blood. The source of these receptors is a woman in her forties or fifties with COVID-19, enrolled during active disease.

The chain recombines TRBV5-1 with TRBJ2-3; D ambiguous. The germline V gene encodes CDR1 SGHRS and CDR2 YFSETQ. Deletions cut 0 bases from V and 2 bases from J, with 13 bases between. The CDR3 is 16 residues long. CDR3 loop: CASSLGVGTSTDTQYF. The CDR3 DNA reads TGCGCCAGCAGCTTGGGAGTGGGCACCTCCACAGATACGCAGTATTTT.

The chain uses TRBV6-5 and TRBJ1-5; possible D gene TRBD1, 6 bases. The CDR3 is made up of 15 amino acids. V was trimmed by 5 bases and J by 2 bases, leaving 13 bases between them. Germline V gene sequence: CDR1 MNHEY, CDR2 SVGAGI. The CDR3 region is CASSRGGLGNQPQHF. In DNA, the CDR3 is TGTGCCAGCAGTAGGGGGGGCTTGGGCAATCAGCCCCAGCATTTT.

About this clone: This sample includes further DNA sequences coding for the same CDR3. The chain recombines TRBV6-5 with TRBJ1-1; D unresolved. Germline-derived CDR1 and CDR2 are MNHEY and SVGAGI. The CDR3 consists of 12 residues. The ends were cut back, 2 bases at V and 7 bases at J, with 8 bases in the middle. CDR3 DNA: TGTGCCAGCAGTTACAGTGGAGGTGAAGCTTTCTTT. This gives the protein CASSYSGGEAFF.

The rearrangement joins TRBV28 to TRBJ1-4; maybe TRBD1 (5 bases). The germline CDR1 and CDR2 sequences are MDHEN and SYDVKM. The V end lost 8 bases, the J end lost 3 bases, and 16 bases lay between the germline ends. The CDR3 runs to 15 residues. As DNA, the CDR3 is TGTGCCAGCTCAGGGCAGGCCGGGCCTAATGAAAAACTGTTTTTT. As protein: CASSGQAGPNEKLFF. The whole variable domain, filled in from reference TRBV28 and TRBJ1-4, reads DVKVTQSSRYLVKRTGEKVFLECVQDMDHENMFWYRQDPGLGLRLIYFSYDVKMKEKGDIPEGYSVSREKKERFSLILESASTNQTSMYLCASSGQAGPNEKLFFGSGTQLSVL.

As for this clone: This sample includes further DNA sequences coding for the same CDR3. The chain links TRBV6-5 to TRBJ1-1; the D gene is possibly TRBD1 (6 bases). This CDR3 contains 14 residues. V lost 0 bases, J lost 2 bases, and 7 bases lay in between. The germline V gene has CDR1 MNHEY and CDR2 SVGAGI. CDR3: CASSYSTGNTEAFF. As DNA, the CDR3 is TGTGCCAGCAGTTACTCGACAGGCAACACTGAAGCTTTCTTT.

This chain uses TRBV6-1 with TRBJ1-4, with no clear D. CDR1 is MNHNS, CDR2 SASEGT, per germline. V was pared by 5 bases and J by 4 bases, with 8 bases between. The CDR3 length is 13 residues. CDR3 sequence reads: CASSSFLNEKLFF. CDR3 coding DNA: TGTGCCAGCAGTTCCTTTCTTAATGAAAAACTGTTTTTT.

The chain combines TRBV12-2 with TRBJ1-2. TRBV12-2 is a known pseudogene. This CDR3 spans 14 amino acids. Here the CDR3 reads CASRFLGGTDGYTF. Written as DNA, the CDR3 is TGTGCAAGTCGCTTCCTCGGGGGGACGGATGGCTACACCTTC.

The chain carries TRBV2 and TRBJ1-3, with no clear D. The CDR3 has 15 residues. V lost 2 bases and J lost 0, with 8 bases in between. The V gene's germline CDR1 is SNHLY and CDR2 FYNNEI. This CDR3 is CASSEIPSSGNTIYF. In DNA, the CDR3 is TGTGCCAGCAGTGAAATCCCCAGCTCTGGAAACACCATATATTTT.

Only one count was recorded for this clone. This chain joins TRBV19 and TRBJ1-2; D uncertain. This CDR3 region has 14 residues. The V end was cut by 4 bases, the J end by 9 bases, with 18 bases between. Germline V CDR1 and CDR2: LNHDA, SQIVND (reference sequence). CDR3 amino acids: CASSTFRRTVRYTF. The CDR3 nucleotides are TGTGCCAGTAGTACCTTCAGGAGGACTGTACGCTACACCTTC.

The CDR3 protein is CASSSTGISGNTIYF. CDR3 nucleotides: TGTGCCAGCAGTTCGACAGGGATTTCTGGAAACACCATATATTTT. This chain links TRBV28 with TRBJ1-3, with 7 bases aligning to TRBD1. V lost 4 bases to trimming and J lost 1 base; unmatched junction nucleotides: 4. CDR1 and CDR2 (germline): MDHEN, SYDVKM. This CDR3 comprises 15 residues.

The chain has TRBV6-5 and TRBJ1-2; 7 positions agree with TRBD1. CDR1 MNHEY and CDR2 SVGAGI come from the germline V gene. The junction had 2 bases not matched to a gene; V was cut back by 2 bases and J by 5 bases. The CDR3 is 13 residues long. The CDR3 nucleotides are TGTGCCAGCAGTTACGGCAGGGGGTATGGCTACACCTTC. Protein: CASSYGRGYGYTF.

With regard to this clone: Additional DNA sequences in this sample encode the identical CDR3. The gene calls are TRBV18 and TRBJ1-3; D gene uncertain. The V end was cut by 4 bases, the J end by 3 bases, with 4 bases between. The CDR3 is made up of 12 amino acids. Germline-derived CDR1 and CDR2 are KGHSH and LQKENI. CDR3 sequence: CASSLSGNTIYF. The CDR3 nucleotides are TGTGCCAGCTCACTCAGTGGAAACACCATATATTTT. Based on the CDR3 plus reference TRBV18 and TRBJ1-3, the full variable domain is NAGVMQNPRHLVRRRGQEARLRCSPMKGHSHVYWYRQLPEEGLKFMVYLQKENIIDESGMPKERFSAEFPKEGPSILRIQQVVRGDSAAYFCASSLSGNTIYFGEGSWLTVV.